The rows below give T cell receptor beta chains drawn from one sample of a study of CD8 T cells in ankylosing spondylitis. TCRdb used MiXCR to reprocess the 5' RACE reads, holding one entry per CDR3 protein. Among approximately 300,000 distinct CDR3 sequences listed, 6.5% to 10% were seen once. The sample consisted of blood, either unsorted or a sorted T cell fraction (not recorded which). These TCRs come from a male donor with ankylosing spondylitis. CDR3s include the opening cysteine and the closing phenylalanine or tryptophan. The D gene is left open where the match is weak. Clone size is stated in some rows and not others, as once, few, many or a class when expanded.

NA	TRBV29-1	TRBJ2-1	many	TGCAGCGTTGTAGCGGATTCCTACAATGAGCAGTTCTTC	CSVVADSYNEQFF
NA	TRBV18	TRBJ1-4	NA	TGTGCCAGCTCACCCGGATGGGAGAGTGAAAAACTGTTTTTT	CASSPGWESEKLFF
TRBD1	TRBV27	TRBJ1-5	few	TGTGCCAGCAGTAACCGGGACAGAAATCAGCCCCAGCATTTT	CASSNRDRNQPQHF
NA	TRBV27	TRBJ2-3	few	TGTGCCAGCAGTTTTTACCAGCGGCCGAATCGGGATACGCAGTATTTT	CASSFYQRPNRDTQYF
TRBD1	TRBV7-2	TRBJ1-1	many	TGTGCCAGCAGCAAGACAGGGATCGGAACTGAAGCTTTCTTT	CASSKTGIGTEAFF
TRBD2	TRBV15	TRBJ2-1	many	TGTGCCACCAGCAGAGATCACGGACTAGCCGGCAATGAGCAGTTCTTC	CATSRDHGLAGNEQFF
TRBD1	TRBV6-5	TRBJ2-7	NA	TGTGCCAGCAGTTACTTTTGGACAGGGGGCTCCTACGAGCAGTACTTC	CASSYFWTGGSYEQYF
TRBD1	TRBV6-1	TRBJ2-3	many	TGTGCCACGGGACAGGAGGGCACAGATACGCAGTATTTT	CATGQEGTDTQYF
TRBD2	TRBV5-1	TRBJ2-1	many	TGCGCCAGCAGCTTGGGACTAGCGGGCGACAATGAGCAGTTCTTC	CASSLGLAGDNEQFF
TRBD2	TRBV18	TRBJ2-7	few	TGTGCCAGCTCACCCACGACTAGCGGCACCTACGAGCAGTACTTC	CASSPTTSGTYEQYF
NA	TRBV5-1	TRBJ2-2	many	TGCGCCAGCAGCTTGGTCCCCCTGGCGAACACCGGGGAGCTGTTTTTT	CASSLVPLANTGELFF
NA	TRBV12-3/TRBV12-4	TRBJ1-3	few	TGTGCCAGCAGTTTACCAACTAAGAGAGAGGCTGGAAACACCATATATTTT	CASSLPTKREAGNTIYF
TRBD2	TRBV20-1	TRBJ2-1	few	TGCAGTGCAGTTAGCGGGTACTCCTACAATGAGCAGTTCTTC	CSAVSGYSYNEQFF
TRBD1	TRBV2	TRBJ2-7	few	TGTGCCAGCAGTGGGCCCGGACAGGGCTCCTACGAGCAGTACTTC	CASSGPGQGSYEQYF
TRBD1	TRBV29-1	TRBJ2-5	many	TGCAGCGTTGAATACAGGGGAGAGACCCAGTACTTC	CSVEYRGETQYF
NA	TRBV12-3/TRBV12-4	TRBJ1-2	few	TGTGCCAGCAGCTTGACCAGTAATACTGGCTACACCTTC	CASSLTSNTGYTF
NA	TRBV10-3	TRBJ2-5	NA	TGTGCCATCAGCCCACTCCAAGGGGGATACCAAGAGACCCAGTACTTC	CAISPLQGGYQETQYF
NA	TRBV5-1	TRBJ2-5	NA	TGCGCCAGCAGCTTGGACGCGGGAGAGACCCAGTACTTC	CASSLDAGETQYF
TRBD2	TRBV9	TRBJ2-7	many	TGTGCCAGCAGCCCAGGACTAGCGGGAGCCGAGCAGTACTTC	CASSPGLAGAEQYF
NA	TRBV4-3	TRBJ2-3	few	TGCGCCAGCAGCCACGACCCGAGGGATACGCAGTATTTT	CASSHDPRDTQYF
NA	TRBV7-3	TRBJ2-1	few	TGTGCCAGCAGGAAGGAGGGGAGCTCCTACAATGAGCAGTTCTTC	CASRKEGSSYNEQFF
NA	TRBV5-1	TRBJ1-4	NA	TGCGCCAGCACGGGGGGCGGGGATGAAAAACTGTTTTTT	CASTGGGDEKLFF
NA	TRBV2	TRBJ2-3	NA	TGTGCCAGCAGCTTCGGACCGGGAAGCACAGATACGCAGTATTTT	CASSFGPGSTDTQYF
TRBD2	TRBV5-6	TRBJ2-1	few	TGTGCCAGCAGCTTACTGGCAGCGGGACCCTACAATGAGCAGTTCTTC	CASSLLAAGPYNEQFF
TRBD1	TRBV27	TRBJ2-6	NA	TGTGCCAGGACTTCGGACAGGGGACCCTACAGACCTGCGGCCAACGTCCTGACTTTC	CARTSDRGPYRPAANVLTF
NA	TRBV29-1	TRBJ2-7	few	TGCAGCGTTGAAGAACTAAGGCAGGGCTCCTACGAGCAGTACTTC	CSVEELRQGSYEQYF
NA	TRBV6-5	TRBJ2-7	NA	TGTGCCAGCAGTTACTCGATTTCGGTTAGCGGTAAAACCGAGCAGTACTTC	CASSYSISVSGKTEQYF
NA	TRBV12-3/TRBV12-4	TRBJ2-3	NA	TGTGCCAGCAGTTTGCGGGTCGAGAGGACAGATACGCAGTATTTT	CASSLRVERTDTQYF
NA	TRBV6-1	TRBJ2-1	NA	TGTGCCAGCAAACAAGAGGGGGGGAGCTACAATGAGCAGTTCTTC	CASKQEGGSYNEQFF
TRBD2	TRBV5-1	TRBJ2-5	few	TGCGCCAGCAGCTTGGCCCGGGGGGAGACTAGCGGGAAACAAGAGACCCAGTACTTC	CASSLARGETSGKQETQYF
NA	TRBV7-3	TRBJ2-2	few	TGTGCCAGCAGCTTAGGGATCGGCACCGGGGAGCTGTTTTTT	CASSLGIGTGELFF
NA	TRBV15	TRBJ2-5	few	TGTGCCACCAGCAGAGACAGGGCGGGAGAGACCCAGTACTTC	CATSRDRAGETQYF
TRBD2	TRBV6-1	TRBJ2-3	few	TGTGCCAGCTCTCGTAGTTTAGGGGAGGGCCCAGATACGCAGTATTTT	CASSRSLGEGPDTQYF
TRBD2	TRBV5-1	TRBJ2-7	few	TGCGCCAGCAGCTTGAGCGGGATTTCCTACGAGCAGTACTTC	CASSLSGISYEQYF
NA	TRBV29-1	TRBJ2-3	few	TGCAGCGTTGCAATCCGGGGAGCCTACACAGATACGCAGTATTTT	CSVAIRGAYTDTQYF
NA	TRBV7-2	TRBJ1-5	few	TGTGCCAGCAGCGACGTGGACAATCAGCCCCAGCATTTT	CASSDVDNQPQHF
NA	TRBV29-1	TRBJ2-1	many	TGCAGCGTTGAAGAGCCCCGCAATGAGCAGTTCTTC	CSVEEPRNEQFF
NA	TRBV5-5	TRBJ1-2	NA	TGTGCCAGCAGCCACTACCTAGGGGACTACGCCGGCTACACCTTC	CASSHYLGDYAGYTF
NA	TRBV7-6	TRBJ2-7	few	TGTGCCAGCAGCTTCCACGGCGAGCAGTACTTC	CASSFHGEQYF
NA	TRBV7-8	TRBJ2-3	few	TGTGCCAGCAGCATAAGCACAGATACGCAGTATTTT	CASSISTDTQYF
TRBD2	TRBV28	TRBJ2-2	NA	TGTGCCAGCAGTTTCTATAGGATAGCGGGAAGCCCCACCGGGGAGCTGTTTTTT	CASSFYRIAGSPTGELFF
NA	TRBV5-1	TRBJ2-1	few	TGCGCCAGCAGCTTTGCCGGGGGCCAGTTCCAGTACAATGAGCAGTTCTTC	CASSFAGGQFQYNEQFF
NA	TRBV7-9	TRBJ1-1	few	TGTGCCAGCACCGCGAAACAGAGGAACACTGAAGCTTTCTTT	CASTAKQRNTEAFF
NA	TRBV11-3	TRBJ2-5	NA	TGTGCCAGCAGCTTCCAGGGTCCAGAGACCCAGTACTTC	CASSFQGPETQYF
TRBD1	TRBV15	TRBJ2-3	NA	TGTGCCACCAGCATTGGACAGGGACTTGGACACACAGATACGCAGTATTTT	CATSIGQGLGHTDTQYF
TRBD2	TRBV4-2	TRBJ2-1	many	TGTGCCAGCAGCCAATCTAGCGGGACCTACAATGAGCAGTTCTTC	CASSQSSGTYNEQFF
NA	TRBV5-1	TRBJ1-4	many	TGCGCCAGCAGCTTGGGGGGAATAAGTGAAAAACTGTTTTTT	CASSLGGISEKLFF
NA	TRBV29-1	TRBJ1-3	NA	TGCAGCGGGGGTACAGGAACGGGTGGAAACACCATATATTTT	CSGGTGTGGNTIYF
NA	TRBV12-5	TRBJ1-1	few	TGTGCTAAAGACCCCGGGACTGAAGCTTTCTTT	CAKDPGTEAFF